This entry describes one TCR beta chain. Its specificity is unknown. The V gene lost 9 bases and the J gene lost 0 bases, with 9 bases spanning the gap. The CDR3 has 13 residues. CDR1 is MGHRA, CDR2 YSYEKL, per germline. This sample stems from a study of shared clonotypes between healthy human individuals. Study-wide findings and caveats: An anticipated effect of sequencing depth on clonotype sharing among donors was recognized.

Sequencing used immunoSEQ multiplex PCR; TCRdb keeps in-frame clones, though not all of them. This table has roughly 1,100,000 clones, under 80% appearing once. Sequencing input: memory CD4+ T cells sorted from blood. The subset: CD45RA-negative fraction. This sequence joins TRBV4-1 and TRBJ2-4, with D maybe TRBD1 (6 bases). This sequence was found in a man in his late teens or twenties in good health. The CDR3 nucleotides are TGCGCCAGTGCGGACAGAGCCAAAAACATTCAGTACTTC. As protein: CASADRAKNIQYF.